This TCR beta chain emerged from a study of blood T cells in healthy people across ages. Findings and limits, study-wide: Estimates of total diversity, which came from one million sequenced T cells, were considered to be underestimates.

This clonotype was observed a few times. No antigen is known for it. The use of a sample-barcoded 5' primer and a J-beta primer mix characterized a second PCR of about 6 to 11 cycles. A tag from a template-switch adaptor with 12 random nucleotides marked each cDNA molecule. Each sample provided no less than 2.5 million CDR3-containing paired-end reads. TCRdb reanalysed the 5' RACE reads using MiXCR and keeps one entry per CDR3 protein. The top ten clones hold approximately 22% of a sample with 1.5 million to 2 million distinct CDR3 sequences, approximately 40% of them seen once. At least 7 million PBMCs were isolated per sample. The CDR3 sequence is 14 residues long. Germline CDR1 and CDR2: SGHTA and FQGNSA. With 0 bases clipped from V and 7 bases from J, the junction kept 5 bases outside the gene matches.

This receptor was obtained from a human donor in good health. Sequenced sample: blood. The chain links TRBV7-2 to TRBJ1-2; 7 nucleotides align to TRBD1. In DNA form, the CDR3 reads TGTGCCAGCAGCTTAGCAGGGGGCGGGAGTGGCTACACCTTC. Protein sequence: CASSLAGGGSGYTF.